The T cell receptor beta chain described here comes from a study of shared clonotypes between healthy human individuals. On the study more broadly: For every donor, three CD4 naive, three CD4 memory, two CD8 naive and one CD8 memory plates were used.

V lost 3 bases, J lost 2 bases, and 12 bases lay in between. CDR1 and CDR2 from the germline V gene are MNHEY and SMNVEV (reference sequence). This CDR3 spans 15 amino acids. Method: immunoSEQ multiplex PCR; TCRdb's copy keeps in-frame clones and lacks some. Of some 350,000 clones in the sample, approximately 74% were seen once. Donors were Caucasian adults residing in Nashville, Tennessee, USA. Splitting the CD4+ cells yielded a CD45RA+ naive subset and a CD45RA-negative memory subset. The sequence derives from a man aged 30-40 years in good health. Sequencing used memory CD4+ T cells sorted from blood. Subset denoted: CD45RA-negative fraction. The V call is TRBV27, the J call TRBJ2-3, with D possibly TRBD2 on 5 matching bases. The CDR3 bases are TGTGCCAGCAGTTTCGAGCGGAGGACCACAGATACGCAGTATTTT. Translating gives CASSFERRTTDTQYF.